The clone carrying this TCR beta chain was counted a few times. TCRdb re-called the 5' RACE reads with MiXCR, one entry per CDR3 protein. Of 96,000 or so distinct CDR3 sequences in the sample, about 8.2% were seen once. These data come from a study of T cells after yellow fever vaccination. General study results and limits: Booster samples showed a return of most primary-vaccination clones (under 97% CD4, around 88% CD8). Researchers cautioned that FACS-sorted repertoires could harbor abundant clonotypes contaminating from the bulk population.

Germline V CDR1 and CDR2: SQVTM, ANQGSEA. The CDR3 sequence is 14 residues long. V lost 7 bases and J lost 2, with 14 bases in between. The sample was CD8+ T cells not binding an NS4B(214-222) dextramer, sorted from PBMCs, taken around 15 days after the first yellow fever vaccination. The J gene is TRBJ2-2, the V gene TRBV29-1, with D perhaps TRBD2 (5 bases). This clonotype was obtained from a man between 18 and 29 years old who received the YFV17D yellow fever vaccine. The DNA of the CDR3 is TGCAGCGCCGTCACTGACTATAACACCGGGGAGCTGTTTTTT. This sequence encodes CSAVTDYNTGELFF.